These 7 T cell receptor beta chains originate from one sample sequenced in a study of Ad26.COV2.S vaccination and SARS-CoV-2 variants. TCRdb's copy holds only in-frame clones and misses some; the assay was immunoSEQ multiplex PCR. The data contain hundreds of thousands of clones, around 89% of them singletons. Described treatment: 19 received Ad26.COV2.S at low or high dose, single or two shots; 5 received placebo; per-sample allocation not given. Sampling occurred on day 63 after the first vaccine or placebo injection. Sequenced here: peripheral blood, sampled in a trial of Ad26.COV2.S vaccine versus placebo. The receptor source for this set is a person between 18 and 60 years old who received the Ad26.COV2.S COVID-19 vaccine or a placebo.

The rearrangement links TRBV7-2 to TRBJ1-5; 12 nucleotides line up with TRBD1. CDR1 is SGHTA, CDR2 FQGNSA, per germline. The CDR3 is 15 residues long. Trimming removed 3 bases from V and 6 bases from J; junction bases left unmatched: 3. CDR3 region: CASSFGTGGFQPQHF. As DNA, the CDR3 is TGTGCCAGCAGCTTCGGGACAGGGGGCTTTCAGCCCCAGCATTTT.

This clone is a singleton in its sample. The rearrangement joins TRBV19 to TRBJ2-5, with D tentatively TRBD2 (5 bases). This CDR3 contains 13 residues. Trimming stripped 5 bases from V and 5 bases from J, with 12 bases between. CDR1 is LNHDA and CDR2 is SQIVND in the germline V gene (reference sequence). CDR3 sequence (DNA): TGTGCCAGTAGTGACGGCGGGTGGGAGACCCAGTACTTC. Its translation is CASSDGGWETQYF.

The rearrangement uses TRBV4-3 and TRBJ1-2; D remains ambiguous. Germline V CDR1 and CDR2: LGHNA, YSLEER. Trimming took off 0 bases at V and 4 bases at J, with 9 bases between the two ends. The CDR3 consists of 14 residues. Here the CDR3 DNA reads TGCGCCAGCAGCCAAGAACCGGGAGGCTATGGCTACACCTTC. Its translation: CASSQEPGGYGYTF.

The chain links TRBV13 to TRBJ2-3; D unclear. The CDR3 sequence is 13 residues long. Trimming left V 5 bases short and J 5 bases short, with 11 bases between. Germline assignment: CDR1 PRHDT and CDR2 FYEKMQ (reference sequence). CDR3 DNA: TGTGCCAGCAGCCCCTCCCAGAAAGATACGCAGTATTTT. Encoded protein: CASSPSQKDTQYF. Full variable domain (rest looked up from reference TRBV13 and TRBJ2-3): AAGVIQSPRHLIKEKRETATLKCYPIPRHDTVYWYQQGPGQDPQFLISFYEKMQSDKGSIPDRFSAQQFSDYHSELNMSSLELGDSALYFCASSPSQKDTQYFGPGTRLTVL.

The CDR3 DNA follows: TGTGCCAGCTTTCCCGACAGGGGACGAGAAAAACTGTTTTTT. It specifies CASFPDRGREKLFF. The V call is TRBV2, the J call TRBJ1-4, with 8 positions matching TRBD1. The CDR3 sequence is 14 residues long. CDR1 is SNHLY and CDR2 is FYNNEI in the germline V gene. V lost 8 bases, J lost 8 bases, and 10 bases stayed unmatched.

The chain joins TRBV6-5 to TRBJ1-1; no clear D. Germline V gene lookup returns CDR1 MNHEY and CDR2 SVGAGI. V was trimmed by 6 bases and J by 3 bases, leaving 14 bases between them. The CDR3 runs 14 residues. CDR3 sequence (DNA): TGTGCCAGCAGACAAAGGGAAGCTGACACTGAAGCTTTCTTT. As protein: CASRQREADTEAFF.

This clone was seen only once. The V call is TRBV21-1, the J call TRBJ2-7; the DNA was not used to check the table's D call, TRBD2. TRBV21-1 is designated a pseudogene. The length of the CDR3 is 15 residues. In DNA form, the CDR3 reads TGTGCCAGCAGCAAAAGTAAGGAGGAAATCAACGAGCAGTACTTC. The encoded protein is CASSKSKEEINEQYF.